A single sample is the source of the 13 T cell receptor beta chains below, sequenced in a study of blood T cell repertoires in COVID-19 (TCRdb year 2020). The library came from the immunoSEQ multiplex PCR assay. In its TCRdb copy, this immuneACCESS table keeps in-frame sequences only and misses some clones. Where compared with another copy, unresolved V genes explain less than half of these, and the others have no known cause. The sample table shows 150,000 to 200,000 clones, and around 91% are seen once. The ten largest clones capture approximately 0.77% of the sample. The sequencing input was PBMCs or T cells enriched from blood (not recorded which). The receptors here all came from a woman in her late teens or twenties who had recovered from COVID-19.

The rearrangement uses TRBV7-9 and TRBJ2-1; the match to TRBD1 covers 7 bases. Germline loops: CDR1 SEHNR, CDR2 FQNEAQ (reference sequence). J lost 2 bases, V lost 5 bases, and 6 bases had no gene match. This CDR3 is 15 amino acids long. The CDR3 DNA follows: TGTGCCAGCAGCGCCCGACAGGGAACCTACAATGAGCAGTTCTTC. Translating gives CASSARQGTYNEQFF.

The chain has TRBV5-1 and TRBJ2-1; D is unresolved. Germline V gives CDR1 SGHRS, CDR2 YFSETQ. This CDR3 is 15 amino acids long. Trimming took off 0 bases at V and 4 bases at J, with 11 bases between the two ends. DNA of the CDR3: TGCGCCAGCAGCTTGGATCTAGAGAGATACAATGAGCAGTTCTTC. Its protein product is CASSLDLERYNEQFF.

The chain carries TRBV30 and TRBJ1-1; D is ambiguous. The ends were cut back, 0 bases at V and 5 bases at J, with 7 bases in the middle. This CDR3 region has 12 residues. The germline V gene has CDR1 GTSNPN and CDR2 SVGIG (reference sequence). The CDR3 reads CAWSVRTTEAFF. CDR3 in DNA: TGTGCCTGGAGTGTGAGGACTACTGAAGCTTTCTTT.

This rearrangement joins TRBV4-3 to TRBJ1-1; 12 nucleotides match TRBD1. The CDR3 is 17 amino acids. Germline V gene lookup returns CDR1 LGHNA and CDR2 YSLEER. Trimming took 4 bases from V and 3 from J; bases not matched to a gene: 9. CDR3 sequence: CASSLGTGGGGDTEAFF. The CDR3 bases are TGCGCCAGCAGCCTCGGGACAGGGGGCGGGGGAGACACTGAAGCTTTCTTT.

The chain links TRBV11-2 to TRBJ1-1, with D hard to call. The CDR3 totals 15 residues. The germline gives CDR1 SGHAT, CDR2 FQNNGV. The ends were cut back, 0 bases at V and 5 bases at J, with 13 bases in the middle. CDR3 coding DNA: TGTGCCAGCAGCTTAGATAGCCTAATGGTGACTGAAGCTTTCTTT. Its protein is CASSLDSLMVTEAFF.

On this clone: A read error may account for a junction end that differs from germline. The rearrangement links TRBV6-2 or TRBV6-3 to TRBJ2-3, with D perhaps matching TRBD1 (6 bases). This CDR3 has 14 amino acids. Per the germline V gene, CDR1 is MNHEY and CDR2 is SVGEGT. The CDR3 region has the DNA TGTGCCAGCAGTTACCCCCTCAGGACAGATACGCAATATTTT. This gives the protein CASSYPLRTDTQYF.

The chain links TRBV25-1 to TRBJ1-2; tentative D call: TRBD1 (6 bases). Deletions cut 6 bases from V and 5 bases from J, with 10 bases between. CDR3 length: 12 amino acids. Looked up from germline, CDR1 is MGHDK and CDR2 is SYGVNS. CDR3 in DNA: TGTGCCAGCAGCAGGGGAGAATATGGCTACACCTTC. This gives the protein CASSRGEYGYTF.

This clone is medium-sized in the sample. The rearrangement links TRBV3-1 (or the pseudogene TRBV3-2) to TRBJ1-1, with 7 bases identical to TRBD1. The CDR3 is made up of 12 amino acids. Germline trimming cut 5 bases from V and 7 bases from J; bases unmatched to any gene: 4. The germline V gene has CDR1 LGHDT and CDR2 YNNKEL (reference sequence). DNA of the CDR3: TGTGCCAGCAGCTCGACAGGGAGTGAAGCTTTCTTT. This sequence encodes CASSSTGSEAFF.

V gene TRBV28 combines with J gene TRBJ1-1, with TRBD1 as a possible D gene (6 bases). The germline V and J ends were trimmed by 8 bases and 2 bases, with 24 bases remaining between them. This CDR3 spans 17 amino acids. Germline V lookup: CDR1 MDHEN, CDR2 SYDVKM. The chain's CDR3 is CASPSADNREGNTEAFF. Written as DNA, the CDR3 is TGTGCCAGCCCGTCGGCTGACAACAGGGAGGGAAACACTGAAGCTTTCTTT.

The gene calls are TRBV5-1 and TRBJ2-1, with 11 positions matching TRBD2. The germline V gene has CDR1 SGHRS and CDR2 YFSETQ. This CDR3 is 18 amino acids long. Trimming cost V 0 bases and J 4 bases; bases outside gene matches: 9. The CDR3 region has the DNA TGCGCCAGCAGCTTGGACTTTAGCGGGAGGGTTCAGTACAATGAGCAGTTCTTC. Translating it yields CASSLDFSGRVQYNEQFF.

In this sample, this clone turned up once. This sample includes further DNA sequences coding for the same CDR3. J is TRBJ1-6 and V is TRBV12-3 or TRBV12-4; D possibly corresponds to TRBD1 (5 bases). The CDR3 length is 13 residues. Trimming took off 5 bases at V and 10 bases at J, with 12 bases between the two ends. The CDR3: CASSPERDSPLHF. DNA for the CDR3: TGTGCCAGCAGTCCCGAGCGGGACTCACCCCTCCACTTT.

This chain links TRBV10-2 with TRBJ2-3, with TRBD2 identical over 8 bases. The V segment lost 2 bases and the J segment 3 bases; nucleotides outside the gene matches: 4. Germline-derived CDR1 and CDR2 are WSHSY and SAAADI. CDR3 size: 15 residues. The CDR3 DNA sequence: TGCGCCAGCAGTGAGCCAGCGGGAGTAACAGATACGCAGTATTTT. Amino acid sequence: CASSEPAGVTDTQYF.

This clone occurred many times. The chain joins TRBV5-1 to TRBJ1-5; D ambiguous. The CDR3 is 13 residues long. The germline gives CDR1 SGHRS, CDR2 YFSETQ. Trimming removed 4 bases from V and 6 bases from J, with 11 bases in between. The CDR3 DNA reads TGCGCCAGCAGCCCGACTCCCGGTCAGCCCCAGCATTTT. Amino acid sequence: CASSPTPGQPQHF.